Listed below are T cell receptor beta chains from one sample, sequenced in a study of T cell clones after liver transplantation. Sequenced by immunoSEQ multiplex PCR; TCRdb stores in-frame clones only, minus some. Seen here are some 80,000 clones, approximately 80% observed once, and the top ten hold 2.1%. The sample consisted of CD4+ T cells from blood, taken around 50 months after liver transplant. The receptors were sampled from a human patient who received a liver transplant. The graft donor may have given rise to some T cells. The conserved cysteine and the conserved F or W are not part of the CDR3 here. Fields, in order: V gene, J gene, CDR3 protein.

>TRBV5-7|TRBJ2-7
ASSQGGGSGEQY
>TRBV10-3|TRBJ1-5
AISDTVRGQPQH
>TRBV6-5|TRBJ1-1
ASRSVRTEAF
>TRBV19|TRBJ1-6
ASSIQDRPLH
>TRBV7-3|TRBJ2-1
ASSFLGGNEQF
>TRBV27|TRBJ2-2
ASSLRGASIASAGTRVELF
>TRBV7-2|TRBJ1-2
ASSPRTGHTYGYT
>TRBV6-6|TRBJ2-1
ASSQNPGQRYNEQF
>TRBV6-4|TRBJ1-1
ASSDTNKNTEAF
>TRBV6-5|TRBJ1-1
ASSYSQWEGTEAF
>TRBV11-2|TRBJ2-1
ASRHSWGADEQF
>TRBV5-1|TRBJ1-2
ASSLDRTAYGYT
>TRBV6-5|TRBJ2-7
ASSYSRRGAHEQY
>TRBV19|TRBJ2-3
ASSIGGDDTDTQY
>TRBV4-3|TRBJ1-5
ASSQDFGGVGNQPQH
>TRBV23-1|TRBJ2-4
ASSQFYSPQNIQY
>TRBV7-2|TRBJ1-2
ASSPQTKGYT
>TRBV5-1|TRBJ1-4
ASKAGVSSEKLF
>TRBV15|TRBJ1-2
ATSRDREYGNGYT
>TRBV6-5|TRBJ2-7
ASSILAGGPSEQY
>TRBV11-1|TRBJ2-3
ASSLGVDRGTDTQY
>TRBV27|TRBJ2-1
ASSFGLAIYNEQF
>TRBV19|TRBJ1-3
ASKVTEGNTIY
>TRBV9|TRBJ2-7
ASSVDNSYEQY
>TRBV9|TRBJ2-2
ASSVGPGGGTGELF
>TRBV7-2|TRBJ2-3
ASSITTDTQY